This T cell receptor beta chain stems from a study of CD8+ T cells in alopecia areata. Study-wide points: Normal scalp showed lower clonality than lesional scalp, especially alopecia totalis/universalis.

cDNA reverse transcribed from extracted RNA served as the sequencing template. Sequencing was performed with immunoSEQ multiplex PCR; in TCRdb, only in-frame clones are kept and a portion is missing. The table lists about 250,000 clones, 60% of them singletons. Specified treatment: oral pan-JAK inhibitor, 5-10 mg twice daily. After removal of 7 bases from V and 2 bases from J, the junction contained 8 bases not matched to a gene. The CDR3 is 14 residues long. Germline V gene sequence: CDR1 SQVTM, CDR2 ANQGSEA. This clone has more than one count but fewer than ten. Its antigen is still unknown. This TCR was sampled from a human donor with alopecia areata. This specimen was CD4+ T cells sorted from blood, taken at roughly week 53, from a patient treated with tofacitinib. The chain links TRBV29-1 to TRBJ2-1; 7 bases match TRBD2. The CDR3 nucleotides read TGCAGCGCCGCCCCCAGCGGGACCTACAATGAGCAGTTCTTC. It encodes CSAAPSGTYNEQFF.